Listed here are 10 T cell receptor beta chains from one sample, sequenced in a study of T cell responses to AZD1222 COVID-19 vaccine. The assay was immunoSEQ multiplex PCR, and TCRdb's table has in-frame clones only and misses some. The profile covers about 110,000 clones, with about 88% appearing a single time and more than 15% taken by the ten largest. The sample consisted of peripheral blood, taken on day 0 of AZD1222 vaccination. These receptor sequences come from an adult in good health.

Details on this clone: A junction boundary mismatches the germline segment, possibly from a read error. The chain recombines TRBV6-5 with TRBJ2-7; 7 bases fit TRBD1. In germline, CDR1 is MNHEY, CDR2 SVGAGI. This CDR3 spans 14 amino acids. The CDR3 nucleotides are TGTGCCAGCAGTCCTATGGGGACAGCAGATGAGCAGTGCTTC. This gives the protein CASSPMGTADEQCF.

The chain couples TRBV4-2 to TRBJ1-6, with TRBD1 matching 8 bases. The ends lost 3 bases at V and 5 bases at J; junction bases unmatched: 3. Germline V gene sequence: CDR1 LGHNA, CDR2 YNFKEQ. The CDR3 consists of 15 residues. This CDR3 reads CASSQATGDNSPLHF. Here the CDR3 DNA reads TGTGCCAGCAGCCAGGCGACAGGGGATAATTCACCCCTCCACTTT.

J is TRBJ2-7 and V is TRBV7-3; either TRBD1 or TRBD2 may fit D (5 bases each). Germline CDR1 is SGHTA and CDR2 is FQGTGA. V dropped 4 bases and J dropped 3 bases, with 16 bases sitting between them. This CDR3 has 15 residues. The CDR3 reads CASSSPRGSNYEQYF. The CDR3 DNA sequence: TGTGCCAGCAGCTCCCCGAGGGGATCAAACTACGAGCAGTACTTC.

The J gene is TRBJ2-3, the V gene TRBV18; 10 bases match TRBD1. Germline assignment: CDR1 KGHSH and CDR2 LQKENI. The CDR3 contains 17 residues. Trimming removed 3 bases from V and 2 bases from J; junction bases left unmatched: 8. For the CDR3, the DNA is TGTGCCAGCTCACCGTGGGGGACAGGGGACTTCACAGATACGCAGTATTTT. As protein: CASSPWGTGDFTDTQYF.

V and J are TRBV7-2 and TRBJ1-5; 10 nucleotides agree with TRBD1. V lost 0 bases to trimming and J lost 6 bases; unmatched junction nucleotides: 2. The germline CDR1 and CDR2 sequences are SGHTA and FQGNSA. The CDR3 totals 15 residues. The CDR3 coding sequence is TGTGCCAGCAGCTTAGCGGGGACAGGGGCTCAGCCCCAGCATTTT. Protein sequence: CASSLAGTGAQPQHF.

V gene TRBV5-1 combines with J gene TRBJ1-4, with TRBD1 matching 11 bases. This CDR3 is 15 amino acids long. From germline, CDR1 is SGHRS and CDR2 YFSETQ. The trim removed 7 bases at V and 7 bases at J, leaving 9 bases unmatched. CDR3: CASAIRTGGGEKLFF. The CDR3 coding sequence is TGCGCCAGCGCAATACGGACAGGGGGCGGTGAAAAACTGTTTTTT.

This chain connects TRBV7-9 to TRBJ2-3; D ambiguous. In germline, CDR1 is SEHNR, CDR2 FQNEAQ (reference sequence). With 1 base removed from V and 5 bases from J, the gap between germline ends came to 4 bases. The CDR3 has 12 residues. The CDR3 reads CASSLGRDTQYF. The CDR3 DNA follows: TGTGCCAGCAGCTTAGGGCGAGATACGCAGTATTTT. Looking up the rest from reference TRBV7-9 and TRBJ2-3 gives the full variable domain: DTGVSQNPRHKITKRGQNVTFRCDPISEHNRLYWYRQTLGQGPEFLTYFQNEAQLEKSRLLSDRFSAERPKGSFSTLEIQRTEQGDSAMYLCASSLGRDTQYFGPGTRLTVL.

Note on this clone: Other DNA sequences within the sample encode an identical CDR3. The chain joins TRBV5-6 to TRBJ2-3, with D perhaps being TRBD1 or TRBD2 (5 bases each). Per germline, CDR1 SGHDT and CDR2 YYEEEE. V was pared by 8 bases and J by 1 base, with 14 bases between. The CDR3 has 14 amino acids. CDR3 DNA: TGTGCCAGTTCCCCGGGACCTGGCACAGATACGCAGTATTTT. It yields the protein CASSPGPGTDTQYF.

The chain combines TRBV19 with TRBJ2-3; D is ambiguous. V lost 5 bases to trimming and J lost 1 base, with 7 bases between them. The germline V gene encodes CDR1 LNHDA and CDR2 SQIVND (reference sequence). This CDR3 region has 13 residues. The CDR3 bases are TGTGCCAGTAGTGACCGGGGCACAGATACGCAGTATTTT. Protein product: CASSDRGTDTQYF.

The chain joins TRBV19 to TRBJ1-5; 8 bases are a match to TRBD1. V gave up 5 bases and J gave up 2 bases; unmatched junction bases: 11. The CDR3 has 17 residues. Germline CDR1 LNHDA, CDR2 SQIVND (reference sequence). Written as DNA, the CDR3 is TGTGCCAGTAGTCCCACCCGAGGGGGACAGGGCAATCAGCCCCAGCATTTT. It codes for CASSPTRGGQGNQPQHF.